Listed below are T cell receptor beta chains from one sample, sequenced in a study of blood T cell repertoires in COVID-19. Generated by immunoSEQ multiplex PCR, the TCRdb table keeps only in-frame clones and is missing some. The sample lists approximately 130,000 clones; 88% were seen once. Sequenced material: peripheral blood. The receptors shown here come from a human donor in a cohort sampled during active COVID-19. CDR3s include the opening cysteine and the closing phenylalanine or tryptophan. Fields, in order: D gene, J gene, V gene, clone size, CDR3 protein, CDR3 DNA. A D gene is named only where the DNA matches it firmly. Only part of the rows carry a size: once, few, many, or a class if the clone is expanded.

TRBD1 TRBJ2-7 TRBV19 . CASSKGVGTGSYEQYF TGTGCCAGTAGTAAGGGGGTTGGGACAGGGTCCTACGAGCAGTACTTC
. TRBJ2-7 TRBV5-1 . CASSSRGGFSYEQYF TGCGCCAGCAGCTCCCGAGGGGGTTTCTCCTACGAGCAGTACTTC
. TRBJ1-1 TRBV28 . CASSLAMNTEAFF TGTGCCAGCAGTCTAGCAATGAACACTGAAGCTTTCTTT
. TRBJ2-1 TRBV5-1 . CASSLNGNYNEQFF TGCGCCAGCAGCTTGAACGGGAACTACAATGAGCAGTTCTTC
. TRBJ1-1 TRBV6-4 . CASSPSGGASTEAFF TGTGCCAGCAGCCCCTCCGGTGGGGCGAGCACTGAAGCTTTCTTT
TRBD2 TRBJ2-7 TRBV6-1 . CASSENSGGAYEQYF TGTGCCAGCAGTGAAAATAGCGGGGGGGCTTACGAGCAGTACTTC
. TRBJ2-2 TRBV2 . CASSTQNTGELFF TGTGCCAGCAGTACTCAAAACACCGGGGAGCTGTTTTTT
. TRBJ1-3 TRBV9 few CASSVGGAGNTIYF TGTGCCAGCAGCGTAGGGGGAGCTGGAAACACCATATATTTT
. TRBJ2-1 TRBV4-1 . CASSQDGQLKYNEQFF TGCGCCAGCAGCCAAGATGGTCAGTTAAAGTACAATGAGCAGTTCTTC
TRBD2 TRBJ2-1 TRBV6-1 . CASSEALVTSGGNEQFF TGTGCCAGCAGTGAAGCGTTGGTGACTAGCGGGGGCAATGAGCAGTTCTTC
TRBD1 TRBJ2-7 TRBV11-2 . CASSPGKTGVNYEQYF TGTGCCAGCAGCCCCGGGAAGACAGGGGTAAACTACGAGCAGTACTTC
TRBD2 TRBJ2-2 TRBV6-5 . CASTGGRITGELFF TGTGCCAGCACGGGGGGGCGTATAACCGGGGAGCTGTTTTTT
TRBD1 TRBJ1-1 TRBV19 . CASSPSTGQGFTEAFF TGTGCCAGTAGCCCTTCAACGGGACAGGGTTTCACTGAAGCTTTCTTT
. TRBJ1-3 TRBV5-1 . CASSLAGSGNTIYF TGCGCCAGCTCACTTGCGGGGTCTGGAAACACCATATATTTT
TRBD2 TRBJ2-1 TRBV15 . CATSRDLRGGNEQFF TGTGCCACCAGCAGAGATCTGCGGGGGGGAAATGAGCAGTTCTTC
. TRBJ1-3 TRBV19 . CASRIQGQFGNTIYF TGTGCCAGTAGAATCCAGGGGCAGTTTGGAAACACCATATATTTT
TRBD1 TRBJ1-2 TRBV18 . CASSPTTGNGYTF TGTGCCAGCTCACCTACGACAGGGAATGGCTACACCTTC
. TRBJ1-1 TRBV7-9 . CASSLPQRNTEAFF TGTGCCAGCAGCTTACCGCAGCGGAACACTGAAGCTTTCTTT
. TRBJ2-1 TRBV4-1 . CASRPLGERQHEQFF TGCGCCAGCAGACCTCTTGGGGAGCGGCAACATGAGCAGTTCTTC
. TRBJ2-7 TRBV18 . CASSDSSYEQYF TGTGCCAGCTCAGACAGCTCCTACGAGCAGTACTTC
. TRBJ2-5 TRBV6-5 . CASSYRVGVGETQYF TGTGCCAGCAGTTACAGGGTGGGAGTGGGGGAGACCCAGTACTTC
TRBD2 TRBJ2-2 TRBV29-1 . CSVSLAGGAGELFF TGCAGCGTCTCTCTAGCGGGAGGGGCCGGGGAGCTGTTTTTT
. TRBJ2-5 TRBV19 . CASRDPTGRGDRETQYF TGTGCCAGTAGGGACCCCACGGGACGCGGGGATCGAGAGACCCAGTACTTC
. TRBJ1-1 TRBV2 . CASNLGLGGEAFF TGTGCCAGCAACTTGGGACTCGGCGGTGAAGCTTTCTTT
. TRBJ1-2 TRBV18 once CASSAGEGYTF TGTGCCAGCTCCGCAGGGGAGGGCTACACCTTC
TRBD1 TRBJ2-7 TRBV5-6 . CASSVKTGPSAHEQYF TGTGCCAGCAGCGTAAAGACAGGGCCCTCGGCGCACGAGCAGTACTTC
. TRBJ2-1 TRBV29-1 . CSVQLGRNEQFF TGCAGCGTTCAGCTAGGCCGCAATGAGCAGTTCTTC
. TRBJ2-1 TRBV5-5 once CASSSMLARDFNEQFF TGTGCCAGCAGCTCAATGCTAGCGCGAGACTTCAATGAGCAGTTCTTC
TRBD1 TRBJ2-5 TRBV2 . CASRGQGDSGETQYF TGTGCCAGCAGGGGACAGGGGGATTCGGGAGAGACCCAGTACTTC
. TRBJ1-5 TRBV21-1 . CARPRTEGGDSNQPQHF TGTGCCAGGCCGAGGACAGAGGGAGGGGATAGCAATCAGCCCCAGCATTTT
TRBD2 TRBJ2-1 TRBV6-4 . CASSTERGGMNEQFF TGTGCCAGCAGCACGGAGCGGGGGGGGATGAATGAGCAGTTCTTC
TRBD2 TRBJ2-3 TRBV4-2 . CASSRGLARSDTQYF TGTGCCAGCAGCCGTGGACTAGCGCGGTCAGATACGCAGTATTTT
TRBD1 TRBJ2-7 TRBV11-2 . CASREALDRAAYEQYF TGTGCCAGCCGTGAAGCCTTAGACAGGGCAGCCTACGAGCAGTACTTC
TRBD1 TRBJ2-3 TRBV5-6 . CASSWTKQGERDTQYF TGTGCCAGCAGCTGGACGAAACAGGGGGAAAGAGATACGCAGTATTTT
. TRBJ2-5 TRBV2 . CASSALADQETQYF TGTGCCAGCAGTGCTTTAGCGGACCAAGAGACCCAGTACTTC
TRBD1 TRBJ1-2 TRBV6-5 . CASSSPQGAVHGYTF TGTGCCAGCAGTTCTCCGCAGGGGGCCGTCCATGGCTACACCTTC
. TRBJ1-5 TRBV30 . CAWSSRGNQPQHF TGTGCCTGGAGTTCCAGGGGCAATCAGCCCCAGCATTTT
. TRBJ1-4 TRBV7-2 . CASSFTLGLNEKLFF TGTGCCAGCAGCTTTACCCTGGGGCTGAATGAAAAACTGTTTTTT
TRBD2 TRBJ2-1 TRBV3-1/TRBV3-2 once CASSLGRVTYNEQFF TGTGCCAGCAGCCTTGGGAGGGTCACCTACAATGAGCAGTTCTTC
. TRBJ2-1 TRBV24-1 . CATSDFSGPYGINNEQFF TGTGCCACCAGTGATTTTTCAGGGCCATATGGAATTAACAATGAGCAGTTCTTC
TRBD1 TRBJ2-5 TRBV3-1/TRBV3-2 . CASSQGQGAGGIQETQYF TGTGCCAGCAGTCAAGGACAGGGGGCAGGGGGAATCCAAGAGACCCAGTACTTC
TRBD2 TRBJ2-7 TRBV7-2 . CASSLLAGGPTYEQYF TGTGCCAGCAGCTTACTCGCGGGAGGGCCCACCTACGAGCAGTACTTC
TRBD1 TRBJ1-2 TRBV4-1 . CASSLSTGEYGYTF TGCGCCAGCAGCCTATCAACAGGGGAATATGGCTACACCTTC
TRBD1 TRBJ1-3 TRBV2 . CASSDRMTGGGGNTIYF TGTGCCAGCAGTGATAGGATGACAGGGGGCGGAGGAAACACCATATATTTT
TRBD1 TRBJ2-3 TRBV5-1 few CASSTGQGIDTQYF TGCGCCAGCAGCACCGGACAGGGCATCGATACGCAGTATTTT
. TRBJ1-1 TRBV5-1 . CASSLGTLRNTEAFF TGCGCCAGCAGCTTAGGGACACTAAGGAACACTGAAGCTTTCTTT
. TRBJ2-1 TRBV7-9 . CASSSGLSNEQFF TGTGCCAGCAGCTCCGGACTTTCCAATGAGCAGTTCTTC